This T cell receptor (beta chain) emerged from a study of regulatory T cells in long-lasting Graves disease. The authors built TCR beta libraries using iRepertoire HTBI primers and Arm-PCR of CDR3 regions. Source study methods: Gene usage covered 62 TRBV and roughly 13 TRBJ segments. TCRdb reprocessed the multiplex PCR reads with MiXCR, giving one entry per CDR3 protein. The V and J calls shown here were made by TCRdb, not taken from the authors' results. The repertoire holds about 530,000 distinct CDR3 sequences, with about 16% as singletons. Many counts were recorded for this clonotype. The time point here: newly diagnosed GD, antithyroid drugs for less than 3 months. The TCR library was made from RNA that had been extracted from PBMCs in TRIzol. V dropped 4 bases and J dropped 3 bases, with 12 bases sitting between them. This CDR3 contains 13 residues. CDR1 is DFQATT, CDR2 SNEGSKA, per germline (reference sequence).

These data also formed part of another study, on T cells in Graves' hyperthyroidism and ophthalmopathy. That investigation notes: Those patients with uncontrolled infection, other autoimmune disease, pregnancy or lactation were excluded.

Sample: peripheral blood mononuclear cells (PBMCs), taken at new diagnosis, from a patient treated with antithyroid drugs. This clonotype was sampled from a woman aged 40-60 years with Graves disease. V and J are TRBV20-1 and TRBJ1-2; D unclear. CDR3 coding DNA: TGCAGTGCTACACCGGGGATCGACTATGGCTACACCTTC. This gives the protein CSATPGIDYGYTF.